This TCR beta chain appears in the sequencing data of a study of PD-L1 blockade in urothelial cancer. Study as a whole: Samples of blood were analyzed 3 weeks (second dose) and 6 weeks after treatment start. Median T cell yield from blood was around 140,000.

The protocol was immunoSEQ multiplex PCR, while the TCRdb copy is restricted to in-frame clones and leaves out a portion. This sample carries roughly 40,000 clones, 81% of them seen once, and the ten largest clones take 2.5% to 3%. CDR1 is SGHTA, CDR2 FQGNSA, per germline. The CDR3 totals 16 residues. Unmatched junction bases numbered 8, after V lost 0 bases and J lost 7 bases. This clone was detected only once. The chain joins TRBV7-2 to TRBJ2-1, with TRBD2 identical over 8 bases. This clonotype was obtained from a man aged 65 to 85 with urothelial cancer. The source material was PBMCs, sampled around atezolizumab (anti-PD-L1) treatment. CDR3 sequence (DNA): TGTGCCAGCAGCTTAGCGTACGGGAGGGGAAGGAATGAGCAGTTCTTC. Amino acids: CASSLAYGRGRNEQFF.